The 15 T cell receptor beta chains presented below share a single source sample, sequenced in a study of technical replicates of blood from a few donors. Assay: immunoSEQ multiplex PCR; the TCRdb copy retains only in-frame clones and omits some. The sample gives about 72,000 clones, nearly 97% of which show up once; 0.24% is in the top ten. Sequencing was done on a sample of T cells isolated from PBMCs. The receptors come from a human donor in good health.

CDR3 DNA: TGTGCCAGCAGCCCTTATACCCCCCCAGGACAGAGCTCCTACGAGCAGTACTTC. It translates to CASSPYTPPGQSSYEQYF. The chain combines TRBV11-2 with TRBJ2-7; maybe TRBD1 (6 bases). From germline, CDR1 is SGHAT and CDR2 FQNNGV. Trimming left V 5 bases short and J 0 bases short, with 23 bases between. The CDR3 is made up of 18 amino acids.

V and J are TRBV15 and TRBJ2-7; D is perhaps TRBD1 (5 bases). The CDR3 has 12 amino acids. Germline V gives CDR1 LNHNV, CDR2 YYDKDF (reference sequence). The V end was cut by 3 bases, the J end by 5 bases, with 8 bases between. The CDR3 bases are TGTGCCACCAGCAGGATAGGGGACGAGCAGTACTTC. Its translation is CATSRIGDEQYF.

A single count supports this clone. The DNA for the CDR3 is TGTGCCAGCAGCTTGGTCGGGAGGGCTTCGGAGCAGTACTTC. It is translated as CASSLVGRASEQYF. This chain joins TRBV7-9 and TRBJ2-7; 8 bases are shared with TRBD2. This CDR3 is 14 amino acids long. V gave up 3 bases and J gave up 7 bases; unmatched junction bases: 8. Germline loops: CDR1 SEHNR, CDR2 FQNEAQ (reference sequence).

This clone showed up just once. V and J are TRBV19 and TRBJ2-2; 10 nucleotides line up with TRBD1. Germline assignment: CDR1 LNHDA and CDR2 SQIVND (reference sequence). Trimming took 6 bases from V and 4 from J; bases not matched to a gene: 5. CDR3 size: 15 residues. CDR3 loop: CASSRQGAVTGELFF. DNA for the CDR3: TGTGCCAGTAGCCGACAGGGGGCAGTCACCGGGGAGCTGTTTTTT.

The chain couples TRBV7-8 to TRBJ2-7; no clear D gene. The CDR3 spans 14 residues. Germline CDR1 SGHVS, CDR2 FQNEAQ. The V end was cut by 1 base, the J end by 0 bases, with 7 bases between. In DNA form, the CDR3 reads TGTGCCAGCAGCTTAGGGGCGAGCTCCTACGAGCAGTACTTC. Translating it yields CASSLGASSYEQYF.

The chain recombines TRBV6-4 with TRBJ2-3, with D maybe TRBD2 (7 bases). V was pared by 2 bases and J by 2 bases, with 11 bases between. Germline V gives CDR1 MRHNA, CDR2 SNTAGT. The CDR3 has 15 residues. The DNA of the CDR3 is TGTGCCAGCAGTGACCGGGGGGCACTCACAGATACGCAGTATTTT. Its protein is CASSDRGALTDTQYF.

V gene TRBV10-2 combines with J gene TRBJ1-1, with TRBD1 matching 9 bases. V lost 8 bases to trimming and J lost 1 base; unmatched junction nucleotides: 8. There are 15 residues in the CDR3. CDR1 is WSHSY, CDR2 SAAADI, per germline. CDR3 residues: CASEGQGRGNTEAFF. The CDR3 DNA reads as TGCGCCAGCGAGGGACAGGGAAGGGGGAACACTGAAGCTTTCTTT.

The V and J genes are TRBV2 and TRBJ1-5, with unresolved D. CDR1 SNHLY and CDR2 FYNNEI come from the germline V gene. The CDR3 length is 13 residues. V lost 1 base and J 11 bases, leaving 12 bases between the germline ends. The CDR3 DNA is TGTGCCAGCAGTGAAGTGGAGGGAGGTACCCAGCATTTT. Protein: CASSEVEGGTQHF.

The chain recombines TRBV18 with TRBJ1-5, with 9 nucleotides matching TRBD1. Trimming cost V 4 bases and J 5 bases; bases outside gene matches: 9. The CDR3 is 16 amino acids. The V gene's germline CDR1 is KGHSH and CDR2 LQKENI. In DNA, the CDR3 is TGTGCCAGCTCACATTCGACAGGGGGATCGTATCAGCCCCAGCATTTT. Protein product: CASSHSTGGSYQPQHF.

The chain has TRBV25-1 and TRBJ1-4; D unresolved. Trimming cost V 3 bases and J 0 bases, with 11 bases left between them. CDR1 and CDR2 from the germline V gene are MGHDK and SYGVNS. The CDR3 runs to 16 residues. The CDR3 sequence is CASSDLLDATNEKLFF. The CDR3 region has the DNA TGTGCCAGCAGTGATTTACTCGATGCAACTAATGAAAAACTGTTTTTT.

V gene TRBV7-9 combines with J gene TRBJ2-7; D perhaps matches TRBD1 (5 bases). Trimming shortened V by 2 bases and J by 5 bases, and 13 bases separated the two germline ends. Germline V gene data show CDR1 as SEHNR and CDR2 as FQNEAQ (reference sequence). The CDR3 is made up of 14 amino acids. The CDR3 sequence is CASSLQDSNDEQYF. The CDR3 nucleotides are TGTGCCAGCAGCTTACAAGACAGTAACGACGAGCAGTACTTC.

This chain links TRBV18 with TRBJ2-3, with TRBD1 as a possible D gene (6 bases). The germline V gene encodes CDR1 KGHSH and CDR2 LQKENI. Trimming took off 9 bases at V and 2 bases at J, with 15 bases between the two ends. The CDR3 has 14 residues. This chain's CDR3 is CASKDGTYTDTQYF. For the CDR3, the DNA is TGTGCCAGTAAAGACGGGACATACACAGATACGCAGTATTTT.

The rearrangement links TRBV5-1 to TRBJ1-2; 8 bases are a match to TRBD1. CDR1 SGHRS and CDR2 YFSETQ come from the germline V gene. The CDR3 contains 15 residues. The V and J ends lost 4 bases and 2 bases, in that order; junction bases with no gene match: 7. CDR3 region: CASSPDRGGNYGYTF. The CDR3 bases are TGCGCCAGCAGCCCCGACAGGGGCGGAAACTATGGCTACACCTTC.

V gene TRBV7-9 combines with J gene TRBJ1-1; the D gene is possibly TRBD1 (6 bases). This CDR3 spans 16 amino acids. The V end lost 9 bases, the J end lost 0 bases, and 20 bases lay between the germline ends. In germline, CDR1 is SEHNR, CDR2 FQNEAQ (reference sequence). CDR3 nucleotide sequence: TGTGCCAGTATGAGGGGGGGCCCCATCATGAACACTGAAGCTTTCTTT. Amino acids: CASMRGGPIMNTEAFF.

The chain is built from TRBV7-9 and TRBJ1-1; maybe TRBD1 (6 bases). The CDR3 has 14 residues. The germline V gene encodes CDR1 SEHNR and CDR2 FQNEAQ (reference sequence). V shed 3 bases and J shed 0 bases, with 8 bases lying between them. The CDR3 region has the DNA TGTGCCAGCAGCTTTAAGGGGGTGAACACTGAAGCTTTCTTT. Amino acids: CASSFKGVNTEAFF.